A single sample gave rise to the 19 T cell receptor beta chains below, sequenced in a study of cytomegalovirus exposure and HLA in healthy donors. Only in-frame clones appear in the TCRdb table, and some are missing; sequencing was by immunoSEQ multiplex PCR. Of 89,000 or so clones listed, about 93% are singletons. Sequencing input: PBMCs. The source is a woman in her twenties or thirties in good health and CMV-seropositive.

The CDR3 reads CASSLGGASSYEQYF. The CDR3 DNA sequence: TGTGCCAGCAGCTTAGGGGGGGCTAGCTCCTACGAGCAGTACTTC. The chain links TRBV28 to TRBJ2-7, with D possibly matching TRBD2 (7 bases). Germline CDR1 and CDR2: MDHEN and SYDVKM. CDR3 length equals 15 residues. With 6 bases removed from V and 0 bases from J, the gap between germline ends came to 15 bases.

The chain is built from TRBV6-6 and TRBJ2-5; weak D call: TRBD2 (6 bases). Germline lookup yields CDR1 MNHNY and CDR2 SVGAGI (reference sequence). Trimming took off 5 bases at V and 2 bases at J, with 15 bases between the two ends. The CDR3 sequence is 15 residues long. CDR3 loop: CASSTGLLIQETQYF. CDR3 DNA sequence: TGTGCCAGCAGTACAGGACTACTTATACAAGAGACCCAGTACTTC.

The chain employs TRBV6-4 and TRBJ2-3; 8 bases are shared with TRBD2. Germline trimming cut 3 bases from V and 3 bases from J; bases unmatched to any gene: 2. Germline V gene data show CDR1 as MRHNA and CDR2 as SNTAGT. The CDR3 sequence is 14 residues long. CDR3 in DNA: TGTGCCAGCAGTGAGGGACTAGAGACAGATACGCAGTATTTT. Protein: CASSEGLETDTQYF.

The rearrangement uses TRBV27 and TRBJ2-7, with 10 nucleotides matching TRBD2. The V gene end was trimmed by 6 bases and the J gene end by 5 bases; junction bases not matched to a gene: 7. Germline V gene data show CDR1 as MNHEY and CDR2 as SMNVEV (reference sequence). The CDR3 covers 14 residues. CDR3 amino acids: CASRQLAGPDEQYF. DNA for the CDR3: TGTGCCAGCAGGCAACTAGCGGGACCCGACGAGCAGTACTTC.

The chain combines TRBV7-9 with TRBJ2-7; TRBD2 agrees at 12 bases. In germline, CDR1 is SEHNR, CDR2 FQNEAQ (reference sequence). The CDR3 loop spans 16 amino acids. Unmatched junction bases numbered 6, after V lost 5 bases and J lost 1 base. The DNA for the CDR3 is TGTGCCAGCAGCCGCTCGACTAGCGGGAGTTCCTACGAGCAGTACTTC. It is translated as CASSRSTSGSSYEQYF.

J is TRBJ1-2 and V is TRBV28, with D unclear. The V end was cut by 1 base, the J end by 5 bases, with 11 bases between. CDR1 MDHEN and CDR2 SYDVKM come from the germline V gene. The CDR3 spans 14 residues. CDR3 bases: TGTGCCAGCAGTTTATTCAGCTCCGGGTATGGCTACACCTTC. Its protein product is CASSLFSSGYGYTF.

This rearrangement joins TRBV6-5 to TRBJ1-1; the match to TRBD1 covers 7 bases. The germline gives CDR1 MNHEY, CDR2 SVGAGI. Losses at the gene ends were 6 bases for V and 0 bases for J; bases not matched to a gene: 7. The length of the CDR3 is 15 residues. This CDR3 is CASSKSGTVNTEAFF. CDR3 coding DNA: TGTGCCAGCAGCAAATCCGGGACAGTGAACACTGAAGCTTTCTTT.

This chain connects TRBV18 to TRBJ2-1; D not resolved. CDR1 and CDR2 from the germline V gene are KGHSH and LQKENI. The V end was cut by 0 bases, the J end by 0 bases, with 15 bases between. CDR3 length equals 18 residues. Written as DNA, the CDR3 is TGTGCCAGCTCACCACCGTTCCGGCAGGCTGGCTCCTACAATGAGCAGTTCTTC. This encodes CASSPPFRQAGSYNEQFF.

The chain links TRBV19 to TRBJ1-4; 7 nucleotides align to TRBD1. The CDR3 is 14 residues long. Germline values: CDR1 LNHDA, CDR2 SQIVND (reference sequence). V dropped 5 bases and J dropped 7; count of bases not matched to a gene: 7. The CDR3 region has the DNA TGTGCCAGTAGTGTTCGACAGGGCCGTGAAAAACTGTTTTTT. This translates into CASSVRQGREKLFF. The full variable domain, completed using reference TRBV19 and TRBJ1-4, is DGGITQSPKYLFRKEGQNVTLSCEQNLNHDAMYWYRQDPGQGLRLIYYSQIVNDFQKGDIAEGYSVSREKKESFPLTVTSAQKNPTAFYLCASSVRQGREKLFFGSGTQLSVL.

The CDR3 coding sequence is TGTGCCAGCAGCCGTAGGACAGGCGCAGCAACTAATGAAAAACTGTTTTTT. It encodes CASSRRTGAATNEKLFF. This rearrangement joins TRBV7-9 to TRBJ1-4, with 7 bases that match TRBD1. Trimming cost V 5 bases and J 0 bases; bases outside gene matches: 9. This CDR3 is 17 amino acids long. The germline gives CDR1 SEHNR, CDR2 FQNEAQ (reference sequence). The whole variable domain, remainder taken from reference TRBV7-9 and TRBJ1-4, is DTGVSQNPRHKITKRGQNVTFRCDPISEHNRLYWYRQTLGQGPEFLTYFQNEAQLEKSRLLSDRFSAERPKGSFSTLEIQRTEQGDSAMYLCASSRRTGAATNEKLFFGSGTQLSVL.

The V and J genes are TRBV11-2 and TRBJ2-5; TRBD2 matches 8 bases. The V and J ends lost 4 bases and 4 bases, in that order; junction bases with no gene match: 2. Germline lookup yields CDR1 SGHAT and CDR2 FQNNGV. The CDR3 contains 13 residues. The CDR3, as DNA: TGTGCCAGCAGCTCAAGCGGGAGAGAGACCCAGTACTTC. Amino acid sequence: CASSSSGRETQYF.

The V and J genes are TRBV5-6 and TRBJ2-7; TRBD1 matches 9 bases. Trimming took 0 bases from V and 9 from J; bases not matched to a gene: 16. The CDR3 loop spans 17 amino acids. Germline V gene lookup returns CDR1 SGHDT and CDR2 YYEEEE. CDR3 region: CASSLGGVGQGPWGQYF. The CDR3, as DNA: TGTGCCAGCAGCTTGGGCGGTGTGGGACAGGGACCCTGGGGGCAGTACTTC.

J is TRBJ1-3 and V is TRBV7-6, with D perhaps TRBD1 (6 bases). The CDR3 consists of 19 residues. Germline V gene sequence: CDR1 SGHVS, CDR2 FNYEAQ. The V end was cut by 5 bases, the J end by 4 bases, with 27 bases between. The CDR3 loop reads CASSPIAPGGASGGNTIYF. CDR3 DNA sequence: TGTGCCAGCAGCCCTATAGCCCCGGGGGGGGCTTCGGGAGGAAACACCATATATTTT.

The rearrangement uses TRBV9 and TRBJ2-1; 12 bases match TRBD2. V shed 0 bases, J shed 2 bases, and the junction held 9 bases outside the gene matches. Germline V lookup: CDR1 SGDLS, CDR2 YYNGEE. CDR3 length equals 19 residues. The CDR3 region has the DNA TGTGCCAGCAGCGTAGCCTCTAGCGGGAGGGTGCATACCTACAATGAGCAGTTCTTC. Encoded protein: CASSVASSGRVHTYNEQFF.

The CDR3 spells CASKGSGRVPDTQYF. CDR3 nucleotides: TGTGCCAGCAAAGGTAGCGGGAGAGTCCCAGATACGCAGTATTTT. This chain joins TRBV7-9 and TRBJ2-3, with TRBD2 identical over 9 bases. Germline V gives CDR1 SEHNR, CDR2 FQNEAQ (reference sequence). The V gene end was trimmed by 7 bases and the J gene end by 4 bases; junction bases not matched to a gene: 9. The CDR3 is made up of 15 amino acids.

The chain carries TRBV5-1 and TRBJ2-7; 15 positions agree with TRBD2. The CDR3 loop spans 17 amino acids. The germline V gene has CDR1 SGHRS and CDR2 YFSETQ. Trimming at V came to 3 bases and at J to 1 base, leaving 5 bases not matched to a gene. The CDR3 bases are TGCGCCAGCAGCTCGGGGACTAGCGGGAGGTCTTCCTACGAGCAGTACTTC. Its protein is CASSSGTSGRSSYEQYF.

The rearrangement uses TRBV15 and TRBJ2-1; 11 bases map to TRBD1. The trim removed 4 bases at V and 2 bases at J, leaving 4 bases unmatched. The CDR3 contains 16 residues. Germline V CDR1 and CDR2: LNHNV, YYDKDF (reference sequence). CDR3 protein: CATSILDRGPYNEQFF. The CDR3, as DNA: TGTGCCACCAGCATCTTGGACAGGGGGCCCTACAATGAGCAGTTCTTC.

The chain combines TRBV6-4 with TRBJ2-2; D may be TRBD1 (6 bases). Per germline, CDR1 MRHNA and CDR2 SNTAGT. The CDR3 has 16 amino acids. V was trimmed by 5 bases and J by 0 bases, leaving 13 bases between them. The chain's CDR3 is CASSKGQTANTGELFF. Here the CDR3 DNA reads TGTGCCAGCAGTAAAGGACAGACCGCGAACACCGGGGAGCTGTTTTTT.

The rearrangement uses TRBV6-6 and TRBJ2-5, with 10 positions matching TRBD2. CDR1 and CDR2 (germline): MNHNY, SVGAGI (reference sequence). The CDR3 runs to 14 residues. V lost 5 bases and J lost 5; bases outside the gene matches: 5. In DNA form, the CDR3 reads TGTGCCAGCAGTCTTCGTAGCGGGAGGGAGACCCAGTACTTC. Encoded protein: CASSLRSGRETQYF.